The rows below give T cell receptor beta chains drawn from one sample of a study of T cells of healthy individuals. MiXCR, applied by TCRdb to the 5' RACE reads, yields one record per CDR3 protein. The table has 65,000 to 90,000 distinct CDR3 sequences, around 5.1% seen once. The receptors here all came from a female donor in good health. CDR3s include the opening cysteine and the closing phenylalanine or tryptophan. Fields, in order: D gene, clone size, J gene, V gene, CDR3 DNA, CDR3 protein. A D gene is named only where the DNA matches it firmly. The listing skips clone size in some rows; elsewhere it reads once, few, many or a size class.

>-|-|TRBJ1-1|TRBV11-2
TGTGCCAGCAGCTCATCAGACAGGCCGAACACTGAAGCTTTCTTT
CASSSSDRPNTEAFF
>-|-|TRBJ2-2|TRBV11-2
TGTGCCACTACGGCAACGGGACCCCTCACCGGGGAGCTGTTTTTT
CATTATGPLTGELFF
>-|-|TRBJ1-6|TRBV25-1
TGTGCCAGCACGCAGGGGTATAATTCACCCCTCCACTTT
CASTQGYNSPLHF
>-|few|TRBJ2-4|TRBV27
TGTGCCAGCAGTTCAGCAGGGTCCCTGGGGAACATTCAGTACTTC
CASSSAGSLGNIQYF
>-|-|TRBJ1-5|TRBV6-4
TGTGCCAGCAGTGCGGGCAGCAATCAGCCCCAGCATTTT
CASSAGSNQPQHF
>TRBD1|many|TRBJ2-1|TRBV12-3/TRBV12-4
TGTGCCAGCAGTTTAGTGGGACAGGGGAGCGAGCAGTTCTTC
CASSLVGQGSEQFF
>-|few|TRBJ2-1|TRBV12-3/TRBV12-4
TGTGCCAGCAGTTTTTCGACCATCAATGAGCAGTTCTTC
CASSFSTINEQFF
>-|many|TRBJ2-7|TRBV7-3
TGTGCCAGCAGCTTAGGAAGTACATCCGAGCAGTACTTC
CASSLGSTSEQYF
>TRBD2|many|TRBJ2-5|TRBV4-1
TGCGCCAGCAGCCAATCGCGGGCGGGAGGGCGAGAGACCCAGTACTTC
CASSQSRAGGRETQYF
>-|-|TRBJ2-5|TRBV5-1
TGCGCCAGCAATGAGGGAGCCGGAGCAGAGACCCAGTACTTC
CASNEGAGAETQYF
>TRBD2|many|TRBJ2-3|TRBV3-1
TGTGCCAGCAGCGCAGCGGGAAGGCCAGATACGCAGTATTTT
CASSAAGRPDTQYF
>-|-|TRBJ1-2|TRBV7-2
TGTGCCAGCAGCCCTGACACCTACTATGGCTACACCTTC
CASSPDTYYGYTF
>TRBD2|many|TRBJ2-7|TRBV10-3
TGTGCCATCAGTGGAAGTGTGGCGGGAGGGTCCTACGAGCAGTACTTC
CAISGSVAGGSYEQYF
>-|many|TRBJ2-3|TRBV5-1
TGCGCCAGCAGCTTGGAGGACACCTCAAGGGATACGCAGTATTTT
CASSLEDTSRDTQYF
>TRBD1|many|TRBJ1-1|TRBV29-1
TGCAGCGTCTGGACAGGGCAAGCTTTCTTT
CSVWTGQAFF
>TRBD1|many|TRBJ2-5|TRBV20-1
TGCAGTGCTAGTCCGACAGGGGAGGAGACCCAGTACTTC
CSASPTGEETQYF
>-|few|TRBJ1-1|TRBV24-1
TGTGCCACCAGTGATTTATCCGGGAAAGCTTTCTTT
CATSDLSGKAFF
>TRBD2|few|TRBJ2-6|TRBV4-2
TGTGCCAGCAGCCCCTTGGGACTAGTAGGGCCTGGGGCCAACGTCCTGACTTTC
CASSPLGLVGPGANVLTF
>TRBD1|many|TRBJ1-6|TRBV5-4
TGTGCCAGCAGCTCGACAGGGGGCGCGTTAAAATCACCCCTCCACTTT
CASSSTGGALKSPLHF
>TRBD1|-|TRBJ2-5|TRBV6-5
TGTGCCAGCAGTTACTCTCCTTGGGACAGGGACGTCAGAGAGACCCAGTACTTC
CASSYSPWDRDVRETQYF
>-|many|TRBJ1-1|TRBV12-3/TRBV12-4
TGTGCCAGCAGTTTGGGGTGGGACCCCGAAGGTGGCACTGAAGCTTTCTTT
CASSLGWDPEGGTEAFF
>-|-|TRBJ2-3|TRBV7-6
TGTGCCAGCAGCTCACGGGACTTTCGCACAGATACGCAGTATTTT
CASSSRDFRTDTQYF
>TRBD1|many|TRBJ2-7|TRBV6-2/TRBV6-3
TGTGCCAGCAGCTCCCTCGGGGACAGCCCTCCCGAGCAGTACTTC
CASSSLGDSPPEQYF
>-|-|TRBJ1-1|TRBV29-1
TGCAGCGTTGAAGAAGCGGGGGCCACTGAAGCTTTCTTT
CSVEEAGATEAFF
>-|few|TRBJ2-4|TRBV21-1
TGTGCCAGCAGGCGGGGGAAAAACATTCAGTACTTC
CASRRGKNIQYF
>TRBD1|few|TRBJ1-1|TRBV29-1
TGCAGCGTCCGGACAGGGGAGTCGACTGAAGCTTTCTTT
CSVRTGESTEAFF
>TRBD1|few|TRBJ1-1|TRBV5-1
TGCGCCAGCAGCTTGGGGGGACAGGGGTCTGAAGCTTTCTTT
CASSLGGQGSEAFF
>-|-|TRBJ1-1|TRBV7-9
TGTGCCAGCAGCACACCAGGGAGGGCGAACACTGAAGCTTTCTTT
CASSTPGRANTEAFF
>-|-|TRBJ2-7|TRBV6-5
TGTGCCAGCAGTCCTAGCGCCTCCTACGAGCAGTACTTC
CASSPSASYEQYF
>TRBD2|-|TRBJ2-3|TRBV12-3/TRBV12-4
TGTGCCAGCAGTTTAAGTCGGTTCCTAGCGGGGACCACAGATACGCAGTATTTT
CASSLSRFLAGTTDTQYF
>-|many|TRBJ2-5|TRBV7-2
TGTGCCAGCAGCTCGTCGTGGGAGACCCAGTACTTC
CASSSSWETQYF
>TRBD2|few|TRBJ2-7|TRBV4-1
TGCGCCAGCAGCCAAGGACAGACTAGCGACTACGAGCAGTACTTC
CASSQGQTSDYEQYF
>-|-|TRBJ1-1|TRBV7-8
TGTGCCAGCAGCTTAGGAGAGTTACGGATGAACACTGAAGCTTTCTTT
CASSLGELRMNTEAFF
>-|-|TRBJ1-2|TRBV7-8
TGTGCCAGCAGCTTACAGCTGTCTAACTATGGCTACACCTTC
CASSLQLSNYGYTF
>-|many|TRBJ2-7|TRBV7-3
TGTGCCAGCAGCTTAGGGCATCTCTACGAGCAGTACTTC
CASSLGHLYEQYF
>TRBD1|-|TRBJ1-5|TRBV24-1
TGTGCCACCAGTGACGACAGGGGAAATCAGCCCCAGCATTTT
CATSDDRGNQPQHF
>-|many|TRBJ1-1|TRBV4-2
TGTGCCAGCAGCCAAGGGACGGCTGAAGCTTTCTTT
CASSQGTAEAFF
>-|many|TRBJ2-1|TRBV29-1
TGCAGCGTTGAGGGGTGGAGTTCAAATGAGCAGTTCTTC
CSVEGWSSNEQFF
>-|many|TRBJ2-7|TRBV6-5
TGTGCCAGCAGTCCCAGGAATGCGGAGCAGTACTTC
CASSPRNAEQYF
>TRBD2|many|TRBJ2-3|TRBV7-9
TGTGCCAGCAGCACATCTACTAGCGGGAAGGCAGATACGCAGTATTTT
CASSTSTSGKADTQYF